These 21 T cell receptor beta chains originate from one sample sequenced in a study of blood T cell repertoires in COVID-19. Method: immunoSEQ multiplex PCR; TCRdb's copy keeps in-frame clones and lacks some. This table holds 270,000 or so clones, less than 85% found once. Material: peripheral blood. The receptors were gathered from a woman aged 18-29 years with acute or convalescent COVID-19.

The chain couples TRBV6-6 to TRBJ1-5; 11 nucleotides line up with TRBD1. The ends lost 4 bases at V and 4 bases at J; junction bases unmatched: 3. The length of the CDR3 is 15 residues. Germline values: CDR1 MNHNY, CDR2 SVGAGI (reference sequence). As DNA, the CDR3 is TGTGCCAGCAGTTTAGGGACAGGGGGGAATCAGCCCCAGCATTTT. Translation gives CASSLGTGGNQPQHF.

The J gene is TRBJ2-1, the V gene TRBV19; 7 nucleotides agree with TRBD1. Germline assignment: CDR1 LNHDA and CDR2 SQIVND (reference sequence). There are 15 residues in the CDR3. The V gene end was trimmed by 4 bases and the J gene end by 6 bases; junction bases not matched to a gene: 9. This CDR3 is CASSTLDRARNEQFF. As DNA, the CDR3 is TGTGCCAGTAGTACCTTAGACAGGGCGCGCAATGAGCAGTTCTTC.

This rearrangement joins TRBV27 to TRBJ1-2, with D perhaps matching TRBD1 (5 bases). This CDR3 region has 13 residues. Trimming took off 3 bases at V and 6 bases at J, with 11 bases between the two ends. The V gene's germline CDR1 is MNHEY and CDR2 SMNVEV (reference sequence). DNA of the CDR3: TGTGCCAGCAGTTTCGGGGGGGTCGATGGCTACACCTTC. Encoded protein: CASSFGGVDGYTF.

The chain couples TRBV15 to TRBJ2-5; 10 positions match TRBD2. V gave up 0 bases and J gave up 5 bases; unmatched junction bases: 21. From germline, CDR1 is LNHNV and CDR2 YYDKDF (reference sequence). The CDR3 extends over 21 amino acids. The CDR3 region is CATSRDLMWRGEAGGRETQYF. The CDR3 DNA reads TGTGCCACCAGCAGAGATCTTATGTGGAGGGGAGAAGCGGGAGGGAGGGAGACCCAGTACTTC.

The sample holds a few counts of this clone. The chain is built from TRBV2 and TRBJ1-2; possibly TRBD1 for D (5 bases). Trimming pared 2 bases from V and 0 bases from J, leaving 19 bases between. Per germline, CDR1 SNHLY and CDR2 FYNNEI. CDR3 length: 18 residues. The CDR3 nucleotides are TGTGCCAGCAGTGAAAGGGCACAGGCGTTCCTAGCTAACTATGGCTACACCTTC. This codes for CASSERAQAFLANYGYTF.

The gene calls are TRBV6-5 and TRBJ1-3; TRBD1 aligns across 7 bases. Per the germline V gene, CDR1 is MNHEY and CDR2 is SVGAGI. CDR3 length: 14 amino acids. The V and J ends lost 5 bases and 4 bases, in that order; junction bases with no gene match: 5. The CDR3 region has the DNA TGTGCCAGCAGTAGACAGGGCTCAGGAAACACCATATATTTT. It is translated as CASSRQGSGNTIYF.

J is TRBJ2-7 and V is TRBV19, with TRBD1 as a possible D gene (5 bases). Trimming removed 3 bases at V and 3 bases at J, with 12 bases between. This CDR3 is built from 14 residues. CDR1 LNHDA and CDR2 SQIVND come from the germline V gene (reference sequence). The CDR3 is CASSIRGQSYEQYF. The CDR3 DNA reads TGTGCCAGTAGTATCAGAGGACAAAGCTACGAGCAGTACTTC.

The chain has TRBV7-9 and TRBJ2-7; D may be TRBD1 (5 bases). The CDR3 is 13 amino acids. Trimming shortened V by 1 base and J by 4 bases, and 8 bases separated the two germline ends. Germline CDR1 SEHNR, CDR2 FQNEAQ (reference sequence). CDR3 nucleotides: TGTGCCAGCAGCTTAGGGACAATATACGAGCAGTACTTC. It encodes CASSLGTIYEQYF.

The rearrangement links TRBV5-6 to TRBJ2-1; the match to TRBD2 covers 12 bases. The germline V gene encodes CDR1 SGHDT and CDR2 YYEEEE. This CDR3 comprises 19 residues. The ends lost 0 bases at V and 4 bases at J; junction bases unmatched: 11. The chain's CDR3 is CASSLASHQTSGGYNEQFF. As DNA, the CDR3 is TGTGCCAGCAGCTTGGCCAGCCATCAGACTAGCGGGGGTTACAATGAGCAGTTCTTC.

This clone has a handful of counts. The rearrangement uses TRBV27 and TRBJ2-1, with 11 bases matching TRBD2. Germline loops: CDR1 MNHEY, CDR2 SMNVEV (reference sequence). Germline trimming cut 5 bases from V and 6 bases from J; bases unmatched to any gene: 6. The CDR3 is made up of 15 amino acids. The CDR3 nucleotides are TGTGCCAGCAGTCCCGGGACTAGCGGATTCAATGAGCAGTTCTTC. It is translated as CASSPGTSGFNEQFF.

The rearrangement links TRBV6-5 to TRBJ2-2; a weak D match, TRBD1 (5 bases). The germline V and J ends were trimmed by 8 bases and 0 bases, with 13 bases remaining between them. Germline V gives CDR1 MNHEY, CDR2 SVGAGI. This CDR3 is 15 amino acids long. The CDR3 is CASSRAGSNTGELFF. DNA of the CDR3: TGTGCCAGCTCAAGGGCAGGGTCGAACACCGGGGAGCTGTTTTTT.

CDR3 loop: CASSETGGLGQPQHF. Here the CDR3 DNA reads TGTGCCAGCAGCGAGACAGGGGGCTTAGGACAGCCCCAGCATTTT. The rearrangement uses TRBV2 and TRBJ1-5; 10 bases are shared with TRBD1. The CDR3 totals 15 residues. Germline values: CDR1 SNHLY, CDR2 FYNNEI. V lost 6 bases and J lost 7; bases outside the gene matches: 9.

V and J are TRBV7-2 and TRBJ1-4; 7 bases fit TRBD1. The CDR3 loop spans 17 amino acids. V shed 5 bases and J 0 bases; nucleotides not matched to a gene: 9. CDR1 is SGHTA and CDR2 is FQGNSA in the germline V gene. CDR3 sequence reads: CASSLQGSASTNEKLFF. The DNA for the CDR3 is TGTGCCAGCAGCCTACAGGGGAGTGCCTCAACTAATGAAAAACTGTTTTTT.

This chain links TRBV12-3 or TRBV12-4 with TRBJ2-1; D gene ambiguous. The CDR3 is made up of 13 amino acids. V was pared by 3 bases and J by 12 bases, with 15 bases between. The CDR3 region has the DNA TGTGCCAGCAGTTTTGGCAGTCCTCGAAGGCAGTTCTTC. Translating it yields CASSFGSPRRQFF.

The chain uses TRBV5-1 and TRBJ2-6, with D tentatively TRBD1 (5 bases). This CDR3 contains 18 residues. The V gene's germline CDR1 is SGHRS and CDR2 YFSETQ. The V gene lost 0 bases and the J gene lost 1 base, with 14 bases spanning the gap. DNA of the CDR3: TGCGCCAGCAGCTTGGAGGCGTGGGGCGTATCTGGGGCCAACGTCCTGACTTTC. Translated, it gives CASSLEAWGVSGANVLTF.

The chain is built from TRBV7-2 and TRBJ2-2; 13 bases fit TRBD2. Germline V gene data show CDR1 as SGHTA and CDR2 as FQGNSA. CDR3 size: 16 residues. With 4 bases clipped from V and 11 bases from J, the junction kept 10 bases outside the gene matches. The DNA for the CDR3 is TGTGCCAGCAGCTCACCCACTAGCGGGAGGGCCCACGAGCTGTTTTTT. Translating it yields CASSSPTSGRAHELFF.

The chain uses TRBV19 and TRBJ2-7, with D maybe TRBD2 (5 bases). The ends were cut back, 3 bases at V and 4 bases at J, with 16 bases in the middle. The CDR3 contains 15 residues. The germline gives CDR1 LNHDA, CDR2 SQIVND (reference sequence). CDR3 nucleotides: TGTGCCAGTAGTATCGAAGGAGCGGTTAAATACGAGCAGTACTTC. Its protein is CASSIEGAVKYEQYF.

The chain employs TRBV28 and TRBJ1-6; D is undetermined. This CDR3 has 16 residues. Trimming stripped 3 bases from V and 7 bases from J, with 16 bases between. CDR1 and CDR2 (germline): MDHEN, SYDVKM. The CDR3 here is CASSFSGSPVNSPLHF. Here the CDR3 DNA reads TGTGCCAGCAGTTTTTCAGGATCGCCGGTAAATTCACCCCTCCACTTT.

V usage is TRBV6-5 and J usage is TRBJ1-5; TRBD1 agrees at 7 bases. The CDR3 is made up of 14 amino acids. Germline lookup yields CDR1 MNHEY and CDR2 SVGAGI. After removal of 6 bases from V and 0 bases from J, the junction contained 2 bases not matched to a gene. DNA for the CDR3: TGTGCCAGCAGCAGACAGGGTAGCAATCAGCCCCAGCATTTT. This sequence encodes CASSRQGSNQPQHF.

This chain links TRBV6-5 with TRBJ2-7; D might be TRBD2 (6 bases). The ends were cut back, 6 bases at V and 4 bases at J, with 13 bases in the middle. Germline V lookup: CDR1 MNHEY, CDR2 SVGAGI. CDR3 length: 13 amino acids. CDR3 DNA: TGTGCCAGCAGGTGGGCGGAGGGGTACGAGCAGTACTTC. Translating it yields CASRWAEGYEQYF.

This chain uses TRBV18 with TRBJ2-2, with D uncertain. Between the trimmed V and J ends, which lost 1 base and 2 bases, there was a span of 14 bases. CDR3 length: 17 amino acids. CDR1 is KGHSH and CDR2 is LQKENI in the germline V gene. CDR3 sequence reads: CASSPRFRHQNTGELFF. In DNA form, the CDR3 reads TGTGCCAGCTCACCACGGTTCCGACACCAAAACACCGGGGAGCTGTTTTTT.